These 29 T cell receptor beta chains were sequenced from one sample in a study of cytomegalovirus exposure and HLA in healthy donors. PCR primers comprised 60 Vbeta and 13 Jbeta primers. The assay was immunoSEQ multiplex PCR, and TCRdb's table has in-frame clones only and misses some. Of roughly 110,000 clones in the sample, 80% to 90% are singletons; the top ten hold under 2%. Sequencing was done on a sample of PBMCs. Every receptor here comes from a man aged 45 to 65 in good health and CMV-seronegative.

The chain uses TRBV27 and TRBJ2-5; 11 nucleotides agree with TRBD1. Germline CDR1 MNHEY, CDR2 SMNVEV (reference sequence). This CDR3 is built from 16 residues. V lost 6 bases and J lost 7; bases outside the gene matches: 13. For the CDR3, the DNA is TGTGCCAGCAGCCTACGGGACAGGGGGAGGTACGGGACCCAGTACTTC. Its translation is CASSLRDRGRYGTQYF.

This clone has just a few counts. The chain is built from TRBV18 and TRBJ2-5; TRBD1 is a possible D gene (5 bases). Trimming pared 6 bases from V and 1 base from J, leaving 12 bases between. The CDR3 contains 14 residues. Per germline, CDR1 KGHSH and CDR2 LQKENI. The chain's CDR3 is CASSPDSVQETQYF. In nucleotides, the CDR3 is TGTGCCAGCTCGCCAGACAGCGTCCAAGAGACCCAGTACTTC. Variable domain in full (rest from reference TRBV18 and TRBJ2-5): NAGVMQNPRHLVRRRGQEARLRCSPMKGHSHVYWYRQLPEEGLKFMVYLQKENIIDESGMPKERFSAEFPKEGPSILRIQQVVRGDSAAYFCASSPDSVQETQYFGPGTRLLVL.

The V gene is TRBV10-3, the J gene TRBJ2-3; D remains unclear. CDR1 ENHRY and CDR2 SYGVKD come from the germline V gene. Between the trimmed V and J ends, which lost 7 bases and 6 bases, there was a span of 20 bases. CDR3 length equals 15 residues. DNA for the CDR3: TGTGCCATCATCCCTCCGGCGGCGGATGGGGATACGCAGTATTTT. It specifies CAIIPPAADGDTQYF.

The chain couples TRBV6-6 to TRBJ2-4; possibly TRBD2 for D (5 bases). The germline CDR1 and CDR2 sequences are MNHNY and SVGAGI (reference sequence). V lost 6 bases, J lost 6 bases, and 12 bases lay in between. This CDR3 is 13 amino acids long. The chain's CDR3 is CASSVTAGNIQYF. CDR3 bases: TGTGCCAGCAGCGTAACGGCGGGAAACATTCAGTACTTC.

This chain joins TRBV6-5 and TRBJ2-3, with D possibly being TRBD2 (5 bases). The V and J ends lost 5 bases and 7 bases respectively, with 16 bases between them. Looked up from germline, CDR1 is MNHEY and CDR2 is SVGAGI. The CDR3 is made up of 14 amino acids. The CDR3 bases are TGTGCCAGCAGTAAGGCCGGGGTCGGAAATACGCAGTATTTT. Translation: CASSKAGVGNTQYF.

This clone came up a few times. The V gene is TRBV7-2, the J gene TRBJ1-5; 7 nucleotides agree with TRBD1. CDR1 and CDR2 from the germline V gene are SGHTA and FQGNSA. CDR3 size: 16 residues. With V trimmed by 5 bases and J by 14 bases, 21 bases remained unmatched. CDR3 nucleotide sequence: TGTGCCAGCAGCGCCCAGGCACAGGGGCCGCAGGGATTGGAGCATTTT. This gives the protein CASSAQAQGPQGLEHF.

V usage is TRBV5-1 and J usage is TRBJ1-3; no firm D call. CDR1 SGHRS and CDR2 YFSETQ come from the germline V gene. The V end lost 0 bases, the J end lost 8 bases, and 9 bases lay between the germline ends. The CDR3 spans 13 residues. The CDR3 region has the DNA TGCGCCAGCAGCTTGGGTGACCGGGACACCATATATTTT. Translating it yields CASSLGDRDTIYF.

This clone was found a few times. The rearrangement uses TRBV27 and TRBJ2-7; the match to TRBD1 covers 7 bases. The CDR3 totals 14 residues. The V segment lost 4 bases and the J segment 2 bases; nucleotides outside the gene matches: 5. The germline V gene encodes CDR1 MNHEY and CDR2 SMNVEV (reference sequence). The CDR3 DNA sequence: TGTGCCAGCAGTTGGGACAGTTTGGCCTACGAGCAGTACTTC. Amino acid sequence: CASSWDSLAYEQYF.

The chain uses TRBV28 and TRBJ1-4, with 9 bases fitting TRBD1. This CDR3 has 15 residues. The germline V gene has CDR1 MDHEN and CDR2 SYDVKM. The trim removed 5 bases at V and 5 bases at J, leaving 6 bases unmatched. The CDR3 nucleotides read TGTGCCAGCAGTGCACGACAGGGGGTAAATGAAAAACTGTTTTTT. Translated, it gives CASSARQGVNEKLFF.

V usage is TRBV7-2 and J usage is TRBJ2-1; D is possibly TRBD2 (7 bases). The CDR3 consists of 15 residues. The germline V and J ends were trimmed by 2 bases and 5 bases, with 13 bases remaining between them. Germline values: CDR1 SGHTA, CDR2 FQGNSA. The CDR3 spells CASSLFPGGDNEQFF. The CDR3 DNA is TGTGCCAGCAGCTTATTTCCGGGGGGCGACAATGAGCAGTTCTTC.

The chain is built from TRBV6-5 and TRBJ2-5; 8 bases fit TRBD1. The ends lost 4 bases at V and 5 bases at J; junction bases unmatched: 0. Germline CDR1 MNHEY, CDR2 SVGAGI. This CDR3 is 12 amino acids long. CDR3 in DNA: TGTGCCAGCAGTTGGGACAGGGAGACCCAGTACTTC. Protein: CASSWDRETQYF.

This clone was counted only a few times. The V and J genes are TRBV29-1 and TRBJ2-3; a possible D gene is TRBD2 (7 bases). Trimming left V 3 bases short and J 6 bases short, with 19 bases between. The CDR3 is made up of 15 amino acids. The germline V gene encodes CDR1 SQVTM and CDR2 ANQGSEA. DNA of the CDR3: TGCAGCGTTGACGAGGGGCGGGGGCGAGTGGATACGCAGTATTTT. It yields the protein CSVDEGRGRVDTQYF.

V usage is TRBV6-1 and J usage is TRBJ2-5; D ambiguous. Looked up from germline, CDR1 is MNHNS and CDR2 is SASEGT. This CDR3 has 11 residues. In DNA, the CDR3 is TGTCTGGCGGTCGTAGCAGAGACCCAGTACTTC. Residues: CLAVVAETQYF.

The chain links TRBV7-9 to TRBJ2-5, with a weak D call TRBD1 (7 bases). The length of the CDR3 is 17 residues. Per germline, CDR1 SEHNR and CDR2 FQNEAQ (reference sequence). The V gene lost 4 bases and the J gene lost 4 bases, with 22 bases spanning the gap. The CDR3 loop is CASSSPRGAGIGETQYF. CDR3 nucleotides: TGTGCCAGCAGCTCCCCCAGGGGGGCAGGGATTGGAGAGACCCAGTACTTC.

The V and J genes are TRBV2 and TRBJ2-7, with D tentatively TRBD2 (6 bases). This CDR3 is built from 14 residues. The germline V gene encodes CDR1 SNHLY and CDR2 FYNNEI. Trimming pared 10 bases from V and 0 bases from J, leaving 16 bases between. The CDR3 nucleotides read TGTGCCATCATCCCGGGAGAGAACTCCTACGAGCAGTACTTC. It translates to CAIIPGENSYEQYF.

The chain is built from TRBV6-5 and TRBJ1-1; 7 nucleotides align to TRBD1. The junction had 1 base not matched to a gene; V was cut back by 5 bases and J by 1 base. The germline V gene encodes CDR1 MNHEY and CDR2 SVGAGI. The length of the CDR3 is 13 residues. The CDR3, as DNA: TGTGCCAGCAGTCGGACAGGGAACACTGAAGCTTTCTTT. It codes for CASSRTGNTEAFF.

The chain has TRBV14 and TRBJ2-3, with 12 bases that match TRBD2. Germline V gene sequence: CDR1 SGHDN, CDR2 FVKESK. The CDR3 totals 16 residues. After removal of 3 bases from V and 4 bases from J, the junction contained 5 bases not matched to a gene. For the CDR3, the DNA is TGTGCCAGCAGCCAGCTACTAGCGGGGGGCGCAGATACGCAGTATTTT. Amino acid sequence: CASSQLLAGGADTQYF.

V and J are TRBV6-6 and TRBJ1-4, with 8 bases matching TRBD1. Germline V gene sequence: CDR1 MNHNY, CDR2 SVGAGI (reference sequence). V shed 4 bases and J 4 bases; nucleotides not matched to a gene: 2. The length of the CDR3 is 14 residues. The CDR3: CASSSGQDNEKLFF. The DNA for the CDR3 is TGTGCCAGCAGTTCGGGACAGGATAATGAAAAACTGTTTTTT.

The rearrangement links TRBV27 to TRBJ2-7, with 9 bases that match TRBD1. The V and J ends lost 5 bases and 5 bases, in that order; junction bases with no gene match: 4. The CDR3 covers 13 residues. Germline lookup yields CDR1 MNHEY and CDR2 SMNVEV (reference sequence). CDR3 nucleotides: TGTGCCAGCAGTCCCTGGGACAGGGACGAGCAGTACGTC. Encoded protein: CASSPWDRDEQYV.

This chain uses TRBV6-5 with TRBJ1-6, with 7 bases lining up with TRBD1. There are 14 residues in the CDR3. Germline V gene data show CDR1 as MNHEY and CDR2 as SVGAGI. V was clipped by 6 bases and J by 6 bases; unmatched bases: 5. CDR3 sequence: CASSRQGGNSPLHF. The DNA for the CDR3 is TGTGCCAGCAGCCGACAGGGTGGTAATTCACCCCTCCACTTT.

The chain couples TRBV5-6 to TRBJ1-4; no firm D call. The CDR3 runs to 16 residues. V lost 4 bases and J lost 1, with 14 bases in between. Germline V gene sequence: CDR1 SGHDT, CDR2 YYEEEE. The CDR3 loop reads CASSLRMEQTNEKLFF. CDR3 nucleotides: TGTGCCAGCAGCCTCCGTATGGAGCAAACTAATGAAAAACTGTTTTTT. The variable domain in full, completed from reference TRBV5-6 and TRBJ1-4, reads DAGVTQSPTHLIKTRGQQVTLRCSPKSGHDTVSWYQQALGQGPQFIFQYYEEEERQRGNFPDRFSGHQFPNYSSELNVNALLLGDSALYLCASSLRMEQTNEKLFFGSGTQLSVL.

This chain joins TRBV14 and TRBJ2-3; 8 nucleotides align to TRBD2. The CDR3 consists of 15 residues. From germline, CDR1 is SGHDN and CDR2 FVKESK. J lost 6 bases, V lost 4 bases, and 9 bases had no gene match. In nucleotides, the CDR3 is TGTGCCAGCAGCCTCGAGCGGGGGTGGTTGGATACGCAGTATTTT. Translation: CASSLERGWLDTQYF.

The rearrangement joins TRBV28 to TRBJ1-2, with 9 bases matching TRBD1. V lost 5 bases, J lost 5 bases, and 3 bases stayed unmatched. The CDR3 runs to 13 residues. Looked up from germline, CDR1 is MDHEN and CDR2 is SYDVKM. The CDR3 region is CASSPDRGYGYTF. The CDR3, as DNA: TGTGCCAGCAGTCCGGACAGGGGTTATGGCTACACCTTC.

The V call is TRBV6-4, the J call TRBJ1-5; 9 bases map to TRBD1. Trimming at V came to 6 bases and at J to 4 bases, leaving 7 bases not matched to a gene. This CDR3 contains 15 residues. In germline, CDR1 is MRHNA, CDR2 SNTAGT. The CDR3 region is CASREQGARNQPQHF. CDR3 DNA sequence: TGTGCCAGCAGGGAACAGGGGGCGCGAAATCAGCCCCAGCATTTT.

V is TRBV19 and J is TRBJ1-5, with D unresolved. The CDR3 has 12 residues. Germline lookup yields CDR1 LNHDA and CDR2 SQIVND (reference sequence). Trimming took off 8 bases at V and 3 bases at J, with 8 bases between the two ends. CDR3 sequence (DNA): TGTGCCAGTCAGGTCCCCAATCAGCCCCAGCATTTT. Translated: CASQVPNQPQHF.

CDR3 nucleotides: TGTGCCAGCAGTTTTATGGGATTGGGCAGGCGGGACTATGGCTACACCTTC. Amino acids: CASSFMGLGRRDYGYTF. V is TRBV27 and J is TRBJ1-2; D remains unclear. The CDR3 consists of 17 residues. Germline V gives CDR1 MNHEY, CDR2 SMNVEV (reference sequence). V lost 3 bases to trimming and J lost 3 bases, with 20 bases between them.

This clone has only a few counts. The genes are TRBV6-1 and TRBJ1-6; 7 positions agree with TRBD1. Trimming at V came to 6 bases and at J to 6 bases, leaving 5 bases not matched to a gene. From germline, CDR1 is MNHNS and CDR2 SASEGT. The CDR3 sequence is 14 residues long. This CDR3 reads CASSRQGGNSPLHF. DNA of the CDR3: TGTGCCAGCAGCCGACAGGGTGGTAATTCACCCCTCCACTTT.

This sequence joins TRBV6-1 and TRBJ1-3; D might be TRBD1 (5 bases). Trimming removed 7 bases from V and 4 bases from J, with 17 bases in between. CDR3 length: 15 amino acids. Germline CDR1 and CDR2: MNHNS and SASEGT. The CDR3 reads CASTLGGGGGNTIYF. The CDR3 DNA is TGTGCCAGCACCTTGGGGGGTGGTGGGGGAAACACCATATATTTT.

The chain is built from TRBV5-4 and TRBJ1-6; 8 positions agree with TRBD1. The V gene end was trimmed by 0 bases and the J gene end by 10 bases; junction bases not matched to a gene: 6. Germline V gives CDR1 SGHNT, CDR2 YYREEE (reference sequence). CDR3 length: 15 residues. For the CDR3, the DNA is TGTGCCAGCAGCTTGGGAGGACAGGGTGGCTCACCCCTCCACTTT. It codes for CASSLGGQGGSPLHF.